The rows below give T cell receptor beta chains drawn from one sample of a study of breast tumors, draining lymph nodes, adjacent tissues. MiXCR, run by TCRdb on the multiplex PCR reads, gives a single entry per CDR3 protein. The sample records over 200,000 distinct CDR3 sequences, 32% being singletons. The sequenced sample was axillary lymph node tissue. The source of these receptors is a female donor with breast cancer. Some clones in this sample may be carry-over from other donors' samples. Both conserved end residues are part of each CDR3. The D gene is left open where the match is weak. Some rows mark clone size as missing; the rest say once, few, many or name a class of expanded clone.

d_gene	j_gene	v_gene	abundance	CDR3nt	CDR3aa
NA	TRBJ1-4	TRBV30	many	TGTGCCTGGAGTAGCCGGAATGAAAAACTGTTTTTT	CAWSSRNEKLFF
NA	TRBJ2-1	TRBV7-2	many	TGTGCCAGCAGCTTAATGGGTGTCACGTACAATGAGCAGTTCTTC	CASSLMGVTYNEQFF
NA	TRBJ1-1	TRBV20-1	NA	TGCAGTGCCCCCTGGAGCACTGAAGCTTTCTTT	CSAPWSTEAFF
TRBD1	TRBJ1-6	TRBV5-1	NA	TGCGCCAGCAAACTACGACAGGGGAATAATTCACCCCTCCACTTT	CASKLRQGNNSPLHF
NA	TRBJ2-7	TRBV29-1	many	TGCAGCGTATCCGGCCTCGGACCCTACGAGCAGTACTTC	CSVSGLGPYEQYF
NA	TRBJ1-5	TRBV27	NA	TGTGCCAGCAGCAGAGGGTCTGGCAATCAGCCCCAGCATTTT	CASSRGSGNQPQHF
TRBD1	TRBJ2-7	TRBV6-1	few	TGTGCCAGCAGGCCAGCGGACAGGGGAATATACGAGCAGTACTTC	CASRPADRGIYEQYF
TRBD2	TRBJ2-5	TRBV7-9	many	TGTGCCAGCAGCTTACGGCGGCTAGCGGGGCCTCAAGAGACCCAGTACTTC	CASSLRRLAGPQETQYF
NA	TRBJ2-7	TRBV19	NA	TGTGCCAGTAGTCTGAGTTGGACAAACACCTACGAGCAGTACTTC	CASSLSWTNTYEQYF
TRBD1	TRBJ1-6	TRBV9	many	TGTGCCAGCAGCGGTCGAGGGACAGCAAATTCACCCCTCCACTTT	CASSGRGTANSPLHF
NA	TRBJ2-7	TRBV11-3	NA	TGTGCCAACAGCTTCGATAGGTGGGACACTGGAGTAGGCTACGAGCAGTACTTC	CANSFDRWDTGVGYEQYF
TRBD1	TRBJ1-1	TRBV3-1	NA	TGTGCCAGCAGCCAAAGAGGGACAGGGAGTACTGAAGCTTTCTTT	CASSQRGTGSTEAFF
TRBD1	TRBJ1-4	TRBV7-2	NA	TGTGCCAGCAACCCTACCAGGGGCCATACAGGGGAGTCTGAGGAACTGTTTTTT	CASNPTRGHTGESEELFF
NA	TRBJ2-1	TRBV20-1	many	TGCAGTGCTAGAGACCCCCTAGCGCCTTCCTACAATGAGCAGTTCTTC	CSARDPLAPSYNEQFF
TRBD2	TRBJ2-7	TRBV27	few	TGTGCCAGCAGTCTTGAACCCGGGACTAGCGAACCCTACGAGCAGTACTTC	CASSLEPGTSEPYEQYF
NA	TRBJ2-6	TRBV6-5	NA	TGTGCCAGCAGTTACTCTCGAGGGAAAAGACCCTCTGGGGCCAACGTCCTGACTTTC	CASSYSRGKRPSGANVLTF
NA	TRBJ2-1	TRBV24-1	many	TGTGCCACCAGTGATTTTGGGCTCAACAATGAGCAGTTCTTC	CATSDFGLNNEQFF
NA	TRBJ2-7	TRBV5-6	many	TGTGCCAGCAGCTTGGGACCCATACTCTCTTACGAGCAGTACTTC	CASSLGPILSYEQYF
NA	TRBJ2-7	TRBV27	NA	TGTGCCAGCAGTCGACAGGCGTCAACCTACGAGCAGTACTTC	CASSRQASTYEQYF
NA	TRBJ2-7	TRBV29-1	many	TGCAGCGTTGGGGCGGGGAACGTCTACGAGCAGTACTTC	CSVGAGNVYEQYF
TRBD2	TRBJ2-5	TRBV19	many	TGTGCCAGTACGTCTAGCGGGAGGACCCAAGAGACCCAGTACTTC	CASTSSGRTQETQYF
TRBD1	TRBJ2-1	TRBV4-1	many	TGCGCCAGCAGCCTTGGGAACAGGGGAAAGAATGAGCAGTTCTTC	CASSLGNRGKNEQFF
TRBD1	TRBJ1-2	TRBV7-2	NA	TGTGCCAGCAGCCGCGGGACAGTCCTCCTTGGTGGCTACCCCTTC	CASSRGTVLLGGYPF
NA	TRBJ2-5	TRBV5-6	once	TGTGCCAGCAGCTCTAGGACCTTC	CASSSRTF
NA	TRBJ2-1	TRBV19	many	TGTGCCAGTAGTATAGACAGGGGCCATTACAATGAGCAGTTCTTC	CASSIDRGHYNEQFF
NA	TRBJ2-7	TRBV20-1	NA	TGCAGTGCTAGAGACTCCGGGGACAAGGCAATTTACGAGCAGTACTTC	CSARDSGDKAIYEQYF
TRBD2	TRBJ2-3	TRBV6-1	few	TGTGCCAGCAGTCTCTTCTGGGGGGGAGGGGGCACAGATACGCAGTATTTT	CASSLFWGGGGTDTQYF
TRBD2	TRBJ2-5	TRBV24-1	NA	TGTGCCACCAAGACTAGCCGATGGGAAGAGACCCAGTACTTC	CATKTSRWEETQYF
NA	TRBJ1-3	TRBV2	NA	TGTGCCAGCAGTGCCCAGGGGCTCCCTGGAAACACCATATATTTT	CASSAQGLPGNTIYF
TRBD2	TRBJ2-3	TRBV15	NA	TGTGCCACCAGCAGGATGCAAGTAACTAGCGGGAGGGCCACAGATACGCAGTATTTT	CATSRMQVTSGRATDTQYF
NA	TRBJ1-5	TRBV11-2	NA	TGTGCCAGCAGCTTGGCGGGAGTGACCACCGGGGAGCTGTTT	CASSLAGVTTGELF
TRBD2	TRBJ2-1	TRBV20-1	many	TGCAGTGCACCCCTTACCGGGGCGGGGGGCTCCTACAATGAGCAGTTCTTC	CSAPLTGAGGSYNEQFF
NA	TRBJ2-7	TRBV10-3	many	TGTGCCATCACCAAATCTAGCGCCTCCTACGAGCAGTACTTC	CAITKSSASYEQYF
NA	TRBJ1-2	TRBV20-1	many	TGCAGTGCCCCCGGGGGGGCAGGAGGGCAGACAGGCTACACCTTC	CSAPGGAGGQTGYTF
NA	TRBJ1-1	TRBV29-1	NA	TGCAGCGGCCGGGACGGGGTGAACACTGAAGCTTTCTTT	CSGRDGVNTEAFF
TRBD1	TRBJ2-3	TRBV6-2/TRBV6-3	NA	TGTGCCAGCAGTCACTTTCGGACAGGCCTCGAGAATACGCAGTATTTT	CASSHFRTGLENTQYF
NA	TRBJ1-1	TRBV5-1	NA	TGCGCCAGCAGCTACCCGGGCCAGTACACTGAAGCTTTCTTT	CASSYPGQYTEAFF
TRBD2	TRBJ2-1	TRBV11-2	many	TGTGCCAGCACACGGCCGGGACTAGGACAGAATGAGCAGTTCTTC	CASTRPGLGQNEQFF
TRBD1	TRBJ1-5	TRBV19	NA	TGTGCCAGTAGTAAGGAGGGACAGGACAATCAGCCCCAGCATTTT	CASSKEGQDNQPQHF
NA	TRBJ2-2	TRBV30	many	TGTGCCTGGCTATTAACCGGGGAGCTGTTTTTT	CAWLLTGELFF
NA	TRBJ2-6	TRBV6-2/TRBV6-3	many	TGTGCCAGCAGTTACGAGCAGGGAAACTCGGGGGCCAACGTCCTGACTTTC	CASSYEQGNSGANVLTF
TRBD1	TRBJ1-1	TRBV2	NA	TGTGCCAGCAGTGTCGGGTTGGGGGGACAGCGAAAAGCTTTCTTT	CASSVGLGGQRKAFF
NA	TRBJ2-3	TRBV30	many	TGTGCCTGGAGTGAGCCTTGGGGAAGCACAGATACGCAGTATTTT	CAWSEPWGSTDTQYF
NA	TRBJ1-2	TRBV4-3	once	TGCGCCAGCAGCCAAGTCGTAGCGGGAGGGCCCTATGGCTACACCTTC	CASSQVVAGGPYGYTF
TRBD2	TRBJ2-1	TRBV5-4	many	TGTGCCAGCAGCGACGGGACTAGCCTCAATGAGCAGTTCTTC	CASSDGTSLNEQFF
NA	TRBJ2-2	TRBV5-1	many	TGCGCCAGCATGGAGTTAATTAGCGGAAGAACCGGGGAGCTGTTTTTT	CASMELISGRTGELFF
TRBD1	TRBJ1-2	TRBV6-6	NA	TGTGCCAGCAGACCCGGGACAGGGGGGCACTATGGCTACACCTTC	CASRPGTGGHYGYTF
NA	TRBJ1-5	TRBV28	many	TGTGCCAGCAGGAGTTCCGGAAATCAGCCCCAGCATTTT	CASRSSGNQPQHF
NA	TRBJ1-2	TRBV6-5	many	TGTGCCAGCAGTTACTCTACAAACGGGGCCCCTAACTATGGCTACACCTTC	CASSYSTNGAPNYGYTF